One and the same sample provided the 19 T cell receptor beta chains below, sequenced in a study of blood T cells in healthy people across ages. A second PCR of roughly 7 to 11 cycles used a sample-barcoded 5' primer and a J-beta primer mix. Using its own MiXCR run on the 5' RACE reads, TCRdb lists one record per CDR3 protein. This table has 1,100,000 or so distinct CDR3 sequences, under 55% appearing once. The sample consisted of blood. The receptors were sampled from a woman between 55 and 75 years old in good health.

The V and J genes are TRBV5-6 and TRBJ2-5; 8 bases agree with TRBD1. V trimming: 0 bases; J trimming: 5 bases; junction bases outside the gene matches: 6. CDR3 size: 15 residues. Germline V CDR1 and CDR2: SGHDT, YYEEEE. CDR3 DNA: TGTGCCAGCAGCTTGGTCCAGGGGGCTTCGGAGACCCAGTACTTC. Translating gives CASSLVQGASETQYF.

V and J are TRBV9 and TRBJ2-7, with 8 bases identical to TRBD1. The junction had 8 bases not matched to a gene; V was cut back by 0 bases and J by 3 bases. The CDR3 has 16 amino acids. Germline V lookup: CDR1 SGDLS, CDR2 YYNGEE. This chain's CDR3 is CASSVGPDRVVYEQYF. The CDR3 region has the DNA TGTGCCAGCAGCGTAGGACCGGACAGGGTAGTCTACGAGCAGTACTTC.

This clonotype has a handful of counts. This chain connects TRBV21-1 to TRBJ2-7; the table's D call, TRBD2, was not checked against the DNA. TRBV21-1 is deemed a pseudogene. The CDR3 has 18 amino acids. This CDR3 is CASSKLPLGEGSSYEQYF. The CDR3 region has the DNA TGTGCCAGCAGCAAATTACCCTTGGGTGAGGGAAGCTCCTACGAGCAGTACTTC.

The chain links TRBV5-1 to TRBJ1-6, with D tentatively TRBD1 (5 bases). CDR3 size: 16 residues. Per germline, CDR1 SGHRS and CDR2 YFSETQ. Trimming took 0 bases from V and 8 from J, leaving 15 bases between them. CDR3 DNA sequence: TGCGCCAGCAGCTTGGCCGGGCCAGGGACTGATTCACCCCTCCACTTT. Its translation: CASSLAGPGTDSPLHF.

The chain employs TRBV25-1 and TRBJ2-1; 9 positions match TRBD1. CDR1 and CDR2 (germline): MGHDK, SYGVNS. The CDR3 totals 16 residues. J lost 4 bases, V lost 5 bases, and 9 bases had no gene match. The CDR3: CASSQPRTGAYNEQFF. For the CDR3, the DNA is TGTGCCAGCAGTCAACCCCGGACAGGGGCTTACAATGAGCAGTTCTTC.

V is TRBV7-9 and J is TRBJ2-7, with D possibly TRBD2 on 5 matching bases. From germline, CDR1 is SEHNR and CDR2 FQNEAQ (reference sequence). The CDR3 sequence is 13 residues long. V gave up 0 bases and J gave up 5 bases, with 8 bases separating them. CDR3 DNA: TGTGCCAGCAGCTTAGCGCGGGCCCACGAGCAGTACTTC. This codes for CASSLARAHEQYF.

This clonotype has just a few counts. The chain couples TRBV7-9 to TRBJ2-7; a weak D match, TRBD2 (6 bases). Trimming shortened V by 5 bases and J by 6 bases, and 11 bases separated the two germline ends. The CDR3 totals 12 residues. Germline lookup yields CDR1 SEHNR and CDR2 FQNEAQ (reference sequence). CDR3 protein: CASSGGRGEQYF. DNA of the CDR3: TGTGCCAGCAGCGGAGGGAGAGGCGAGCAGTACTTC.

The J gene is TRBJ2-7, the V gene TRBV11-2; D may correspond to TRBD1 or TRBD2 (5 bases each). The J call may be incorrect, as the DNA end agrees better with TRBJ2-5. Germline CDR1 is SGHAT and CDR2 is FQNNGV. The CDR3 is 15 residues long. This CDR3 is CASSLDWARGQTQYF. The DNA for the CDR3 is TGTGCCAGCAGCTTAGATTGGGCGAGGGGCCAGACCCAGTACTTC.

The V call is TRBV15, the J call TRBJ1-4, with TRBD1 matching 7 bases. V was clipped by 4 bases and J by 3 bases; unmatched bases: 5. Germline V gene lookup returns CDR1 LNHNV and CDR2 YYDKDF (reference sequence). CDR3 length equals 15 residues. The CDR3 nucleotides read TGTGCCACCAGCACTCCGGGACAGTCTAATGAAAAACTGTTTTTT. Translation: CATSTPGQSNEKLFF.

This clonotype has a handful of counts. V usage is TRBV9 and J usage is TRBJ2-1, with 7 positions matching TRBD2. V gave up 4 bases and J gave up 7 bases; unmatched junction bases: 2. Looked up from germline, CDR1 is SGDLS and CDR2 is YYNGEE. The length of the CDR3 is 12 residues. DNA for the CDR3: TGTGCCAGCAGCAGACTAGCTAATGAGCAGTTCTTC. Translation: CASSRLANEQFF. Drawing the rest from reference TRBV9 and TRBJ2-1, the complete variable domain is DSGVTQTPKHLITATGQRVTLRCSPRSGDLSVYWYQQSLDQGLQFLIQYYNGEERAKGNILERFSAQQFPDLHSELNLSSLELGDSALYFCASSRLANEQFFGPGTRLTVL.

This clonotype was observed a single time. The CDR3 nucleotides are TGTGCCAGCAGCCCTGGGCTAGCTACCGAGCAGTACTTC. Translation gives CASSPGLATEQYF. V is TRBV7-9 and J is TRBJ2-5, with a possible D match to TRBD2 (5 bases). The DNA end is a closer match to TRBJ2-7, so the J assignment may be wrong. The CDR3 spans 13 residues. The germline V gene encodes CDR1 SEHNR and CDR2 FQNEAQ (reference sequence).

The chain combines TRBV7-9 with TRBJ2-7, with a possible D match to TRBD1 (5 bases). The better agreement between TRBJ2-5 and the DNA end casts doubt on the J call. CDR1 and CDR2 (germline): SEHNR, FQNEAQ (reference sequence). The CDR3 consists of 15 residues. CDR3 DNA: TGTGCCAGCAGCTTATGGCAGGGCTGGGCAGAGACCCAGTACTTC. This gives the protein CASSLWQGWAETQYF.

In the case of this clonotype: This may arise from a read error, as a much more abundant clone is one base away. The CDR3 spells CASSVGGDQPQHF. The DNA of the CDR3 is TGTGCCAGCAGTGTAGGGGGGGATCAGCCCCAGCATTTT. The rearrangement joins TRBV27 to TRBJ1-5, with a weak D call TRBD1 (6 bases). The CDR3 sequence is 13 residues long. Trimming took off 5 bases at V and 5 bases at J, with 10 bases between the two ends. CDR1 and CDR2 from the germline V gene are MNHEY and SMNVEV (reference sequence).

V gene TRBV6-5 combines with J gene TRBJ1-5; 10 bases agree with TRBD1. CDR1 and CDR2 from the germline V gene are MNHEY and SVGAGI. Losses at the gene ends were 4 bases for V and 5 bases for J; bases not matched to a gene: 5. The CDR3 is 15 amino acids. The CDR3 reads CASSFGQGGDQPQHF. The DNA for the CDR3 is TGTGCCAGCAGTTTTGGACAGGGGGGAGATCAGCCCCAGCATTTT.

The chain has TRBV5-1 and TRBJ2-2; TRBD2 agrees at 7 bases. The length of the CDR3 is 18 residues. J was trimmed by 3 bases and V by 6 bases; bases with no gene match: 17. Germline V CDR1 and CDR2: SGHRS, YFSETQ. The CDR3 coding sequence is TGCGCCAGCAACTCCGGTGTACGTGGGGGAGGGGACACCGGGGAGCTGTTTTTT. Translation: CASNSGVRGGGDTGELFF.

This chain uses TRBV9 with TRBJ2-7; 10 nucleotides match TRBD2. V shed 3 bases and J 2 bases; nucleotides not matched to a gene: 5. Germline-derived CDR1 and CDR2 are SGDLS and YYNGEE. CDR3 size: 15 residues. The CDR3 DNA follows: TGTGCCAGCAGCGCCGTAGCGGGAGGCGCCTACGAGCAGTACTTC. Residues: CASSAVAGGAYEQYF.

This clonotype has more than one count but fewer than ten. The chain carries TRBV6-5 and TRBJ2-5, with 7 bases aligning to TRBD1. The CDR3 is 15 residues long. With 5 bases clipped from V and 1 base from J, the junction kept 7 bases outside the gene matches. Germline V gene sequence: CDR1 MNHEY, CDR2 SVGAGI. CDR3: CASSVGDRIQETQYF. The CDR3 DNA is TGTGCCAGCAGTGTAGGGGACAGAATCCAAGAGACCCAGTACTTC.

This chain connects TRBV10-3 to TRBJ2-7; no clear D. Trimming stripped 0 bases from V and 2 bases from J, with 23 bases between. This CDR3 contains 19 residues. The V gene's germline CDR1 is ENHRY and CDR2 SYGVKD. The CDR3 DNA is TGTGCCATCAGTGAGTCGAAAGTCAGCGTCGGATTACATGCCTACGAGCAGTACTTC. Translated, it gives CAISESKVSVGLHAYEQYF.

The CDR3 nucleotides read TGTGCCAGCAGGGGACGACCACTAGCGGGAGACTACGAGCAGTACTTC. Translated, it gives CASRGRPLAGDYEQYF. V is TRBV6-1 and J is TRBJ2-7, with 11 bases fitting TRBD2. Germline values: CDR1 MNHNS, CDR2 SASEGT. CDR3 length: 16 residues. The ends lost 6 bases at V and 3 bases at J; junction bases unmatched: 10.